This TCR beta chain is from a study of control samples from healthy donors and cancer patients. Per germline, CDR1 MNHEY and CDR2 SVGAGI. The CDR3 runs to 15 residues. The V and J ends lost 0 bases and 2 bases respectively, with 8 bases between them. This clone has just one count. Data came from immunoSEQ multiplex PCR; TCRdb stores just in-frame clones and leaves some out. Of over 120,000 clones listed, roughly 94% are singletons. This chain joins TRBV6-5 and TRBJ1-3; D is possibly TRBD1 (6 bases). The sequence was obtained from a man in his sixties with colorectal cancer. The source material was PBMCs. The CDR3, as DNA: TGTGCCAGCAGTTACTCAGGACAGCCTGGAAACACCATATATTTT. It is translated as CASSYSGQPGNTIYF.